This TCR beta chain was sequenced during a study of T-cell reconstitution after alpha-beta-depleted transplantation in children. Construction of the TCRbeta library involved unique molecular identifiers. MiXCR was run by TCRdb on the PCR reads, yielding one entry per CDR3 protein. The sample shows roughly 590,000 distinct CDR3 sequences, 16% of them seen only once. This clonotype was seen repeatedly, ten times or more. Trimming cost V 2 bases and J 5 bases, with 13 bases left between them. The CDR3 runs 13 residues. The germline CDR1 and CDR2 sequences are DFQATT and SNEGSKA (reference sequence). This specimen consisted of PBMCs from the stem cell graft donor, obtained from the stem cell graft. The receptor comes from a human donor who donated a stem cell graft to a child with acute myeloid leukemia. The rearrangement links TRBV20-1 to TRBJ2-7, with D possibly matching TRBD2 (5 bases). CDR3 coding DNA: TGCAGTGCTAGAAAATTTGTCGGGGACGAGCAGTACTTC. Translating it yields CSARKFVGDEQYF.